Listed below are T cell receptor beta chains from one sample, sequenced in a study of cytomegalovirus exposure and HLA in healthy donors. Here immunoSEQ multiplex PCR was the method, and the copy in TCRdb shows in-frame clones only, minus some. The data hold 120,000 or so clones, with around 77% observed a single time. The source material was PBMCs. The receptors here all came from a man in his late teens or twenties in good health and CMV-seropositive. CDR3s include the opening cysteine and the closing phenylalanine or tryptophan. The D gene is left open where the match is weak. Only some rows state a clone size, as once, few, many or a class for expanded clones.

J | length | size | V | D | CDR3 | DNA
TRBJ1-4 | 14 | . | TRBV7-9 | TRBD1 | CASSPTGWDEKLFF | TGTGCCAGCAGCCCGACAGGGTGGGATGAAAAACTGTTTTTT
TRBJ1-1 | 16 | . | TRBV18 | . | CASSPGRFNLGTEAFF | TGTGCCAGCTCACCGGGCAGGTTTAATTTGGGCACTGAAGCTTTCTTT
TRBJ2-7 | 14 | . | TRBV5-4 | TRBD1 | CASSGRGQPYEQYF | TGTGCCAGCAGCGGAAGGGGACAGCCCTACGAGCAGTACTTC
TRBJ2-7 | 16 | . | TRBV28 | . | CASTVISGTPYYEQYF | TGTGCCAGCACAGTTATCTCCGGGACACCGTACTACGAGCAGTACTTC
TRBJ2-7 | 13 | . | TRBV4-1 | . | CASSPTTSYEQYF | TGCGCCAGCAGCCCCACTACTTCCTACGAGCAGTACTTC
TRBJ2-1 | 13 | . | TRBV6-5 | TRBD2 | CASYRDYDNEQFF | TGTGCCAGCTACCGGGACTACGACAATGAGCAGTTCTTC
TRBJ2-7 | 11 | . | TRBV19 | . | CASSLSGEQYF | TGTGCCAGTAGCCTCAGCGGGGAGCAGTACTTC
TRBJ2-3 | 17 | . | TRBV4-1 | TRBD2 | CASSRSGLAGSADTQYF | TGCGCCAGCAGCCGATCGGGACTAGCGGGGTCCGCAGATACGCAGTATTTT
TRBJ2-1 | 17 | . | TRBV7-6 | TRBD2 | CASSLVYSGRSYNEQFF | TGTGCCAGCAGCTTAGTGTATAGCGGGCGCTCCTACAATGAGCAGTTCTTC
TRBJ2-7 | 15 | . | TRBV6-5 | . | CASSYSEAVPFEQYF | TGTGCCAGCAGTTACTCCGAAGCCGTCCCGTTCGAGCAGTACTTC
TRBJ1-2 | 17 | . | TRBV6-1 | . | CASSGPIDISTSRGYTF | TGTGCCAGCAGTGGTCCGATCGACATCTCCACCTCTCGGGGCTACACCTTC
TRBJ1-1 | 15 | . | TRBV11-2 | . | CASSFWSGGDTEAFF | TGTGCCAGCAGCTTTTGGTCCGGGGGAGACACTGAAGCTTTCTTT
TRBJ2-7 | 12 | once | TRBV13 | . | CASSLVESEQYF | TGTGCCAGCAGCTTAGTTGAGTCTGAGCAGTACTTC
TRBJ2-7 | 14 | . | TRBV28 | . | CASLEAKSSYEQYF | TGTGCCAGCCTTGAGGCTAAAAGCTCCTACGAGCAGTACTTC
TRBJ2-7 | 13 | . | TRBV29-1 | TRBD1 | CSVEGDRSYEQYF | TGCAGCGTTGAAGGGGACAGGTCCTACGAGCAGTACTTC
TRBJ1-2 | 13 | . | TRBV18 | TRBD1 | CASSPDRGHGYTF | TGTGCCAGCTCACCCGACAGGGGGCATGGCTACACCTTC
TRBJ1-5 | 13 | . | TRBV28 | . | CASSRYSNQPQHF | TGTGCCAGCAGCCGGTATAGCAATCAGCCCCAGCATTTT